Each of the 32 T cell receptor beta chains below was sequenced from the same sample in a study of blood T cell repertoires in COVID-19. Sequencing used immunoSEQ multiplex PCR; TCRdb keeps in-frame clones, though not all of them. The data show approximately 120,000 clones, roughly 87% seen once. Sequencing input: peripheral blood. These receptors were collected from an elderly woman with acute or convalescent COVID-19.

The V gene is TRBV7-9, the J gene TRBJ1-1; 7 positions agree with TRBD1. From germline, CDR1 is SEHNR and CDR2 FQNEAQ (reference sequence). This CDR3 has 13 residues. The V and J ends lost 5 bases and 11 bases, in that order; junction bases with no gene match: 11. Here the CDR3 reads CASSIGTERGAFF. CDR3 bases: TGTGCCAGCAGCATTGGGACAGAGAGGGGGGCTTTCTTT. Combining the CDR3 with reference TRBV7-9 and TRBJ1-1 gives the whole variable domain DTGVSQNPRHKITKRGQNVTFRCDPISEHNRLYWYRQTLGQGPEFLTYFQNEAQLEKSRLLSDRFSAERPKGSFSTLEIQRTEQGDSAMYLCASSIGTERGAFFGQGTRLTVV.

The rearrangement links TRBV12-5 to TRBJ1-3; tentatively, D is TRBD1 (6 bases). The CDR3 runs to 19 residues. CDR1 is LGHNT and CDR2 is FRNRAP in the germline V gene. V was trimmed by 7 bases and J by 0 bases, leaving 25 bases between them. The CDR3 region has the DNA TGTGCTAGTGACCTCCTCCGGGACATCTTGAGGGGCTCTGGAAACACCATATATTTT. It specifies CASDLLRDILRGSGNTIYF.

This rearrangement joins TRBV4-2 to TRBJ1-2; 8 nucleotides match TRBD1. Germline loops: CDR1 LGHNA, CDR2 YNFKEQ. With 2 bases clipped from V and 5 bases from J, the junction kept 4 bases outside the gene matches. The CDR3 loop spans 14 amino acids. The CDR3 loop is CASSQTDRVYGYTF. For the CDR3, the DNA is TGTGCCAGCAGCCAAACGGACAGGGTGTATGGCTACACCTTC.

This sequence joins TRBV7-9 and TRBJ2-3; 7 nucleotides align to TRBD1. The germline V gene encodes CDR1 SEHNR and CDR2 FQNEAQ (reference sequence). CDR3 length: 16 amino acids. Trimming cost V 4 bases and J 0 bases; bases outside gene matches: 7. CDR3 bases: TGTGCCAGCAGCTGGCCCGGGACAGCAAGCACAGATACGCAGTATTTT. Translated: CASSWPGTASTDTQYF.

The J gene is TRBJ1-1, the V gene TRBV13; TRBD1 aligns across 8 bases. V gave up 3 bases and J gave up 4 bases; unmatched junction bases: 1. CDR3 length equals 13 residues. Germline V gene data show CDR1 as PRHDT and CDR2 as FYEKMQ (reference sequence). CDR3 sequence (DNA): TGTGCCAGCAGCTTCACAGGGGGCACTGAAGCTTTCTTT. Translating it yields CASSFTGGTEAFF.

This clone has only one observation. V is TRBV15 and J is TRBJ2-3; D may be TRBD2 (6 bases). The CDR3 is 15 residues long. Germline CDR1 reads LNHNV; CDR2 reads YYDKDF (reference sequence). V was cut by 0 bases and J by 10 bases, with 17 bases left in between. The CDR3 here is CATSRDAGLQGSQYF. The CDR3 coding sequence is TGTGCCACCAGCAGAGATGCGGGACTGCAGGGATCGCAGTATTTT.

The chain combines TRBV10-2 with TRBJ1-2; D call uncertain. The CDR3 loop spans 14 amino acids. Germline lookup yields CDR1 WSHSY and CDR2 SAAADI. Trimming took off 0 bases at V and 4 bases at J, with 9 bases between the two ends. DNA for the CDR3: TGCGCCAGCAGTGAGTCCAGGCAATCCTATGGCTACACCTTC. Its translation: CASSESRQSYGYTF.

The chain combines TRBV11-3 with TRBJ1-1; D is unresolved. Trimming cost V 1 base and J 3 bases, with 6 bases left between them. The CDR3 runs 13 residues. Per the germline V gene, CDR1 is SGHNT and CDR2 is YENEEA. CDR3 in amino acids: CASSLVRDTEAFF. Written as DNA, the CDR3 is TGTGCCAGCAGCTTAGTACGGGACACTGAAGCTTTCTTT.

The chain joins TRBV3-1 (or the pseudogene TRBV3-2) to TRBJ1-5; D is possibly TRBD1 (6 bases). The V gene lost 3 bases and the J gene lost 11 bases, with 17 bases spanning the gap. This CDR3 region has 14 residues. CDR1 is LGHDT and CDR2 is YNNKEL in the germline V gene (reference sequence). The CDR3 loop reads CASSQGLTRGAQHF. CDR3 sequence (DNA): TGTGCCAGCAGCCAGGGTCTGACCAGGGGAGCCCAGCATTTT.

This clone has only a few counts. V usage is TRBV3-1 (or the pseudogene TRBV3-2) and J usage is TRBJ2-5; possible D gene TRBD2, 5 bases. CDR3 length: 14 amino acids. V lost 2 bases to trimming and J lost 6 bases, with 13 bases between them. Germline V gene sequence: CDR1 LGHDT, CDR2 YNNKEL (reference sequence). CDR3 protein: CASSQSSGSKTQYF. In nucleotides, the CDR3 is TGTGCCAGCAGCCAATCCAGCGGCTCGAAGACCCAGTACTTC.

The chain has TRBV19 and TRBJ1-5; 8 bases map to TRBD1. In germline, CDR1 is LNHDA, CDR2 SQIVND (reference sequence). The CDR3 loop spans 16 amino acids. Unmatched junction bases numbered 9, after V lost 5 bases and J lost 3 bases. CDR3 in amino acids: CASSLTGARNNQPQHF. The CDR3 DNA is TGTGCCAGTAGTTTGACAGGGGCGAGGAACAATCAGCCCCAGCATTTT.

The chain joins TRBV10-3 to TRBJ1-3; TRBD1 is a possible D gene (5 bases). Germline V CDR1 and CDR2: ENHRY, SYGVKD. The CDR3 has 12 residues. V was clipped by 11 bases and J by 1 base, with 9 bases between them. CDR3 DNA: TGTGCCCTACGGACATCTGGAAACACCATATATTTT. As protein: CALRTSGNTIYF.

The rearrangement links TRBV5-1 to TRBJ1-5, with a possible D match to TRBD1 (5 bases). Germline V gene data show CDR1 as SGHRS and CDR2 as YFSETQ. The CDR3 extends over 16 amino acids. Trimming cost V 2 bases and J 1 base, with 13 bases left between them. The DNA for the CDR3 is TGCGCCAGCAGCTTAGGACATCTGGGGAGCAATCAGCCCCAGCATTTT. Its protein is CASSLGHLGSNQPQHF.

This clone appeared many times. J is TRBJ2-7 and V is TRBV29-1, with a weak D call TRBD2 (5 bases). Between the trimmed V and J ends, which lost 4 bases and 6 bases, there was a span of 13 bases. The CDR3 loop spans 12 amino acids. The germline V gene has CDR1 SQVTM and CDR2 ANQGSEA. In DNA, the CDR3 is TGCAGCGTTGCGAGAGCGAGCGGCGAGCAGTACTTC. Translated, it gives CSVARASGEQYF.

The J gene is TRBJ1-3, the V gene TRBV5-1; D might be TRBD1 (5 bases). The V end lost 5 bases, the J end lost 1 base, and 13 bases lay between the germline ends. Germline assignment: CDR1 SGHRS and CDR2 YFSETQ. This CDR3 is 15 amino acids long. CDR3 DNA: TGCGCCAGCAGTTGGGACTCTCCTTCTGGAAACACCATATATTTT. Amino acids: CASSWDSPSGNTIYF.

The chain joins TRBV6-5 to TRBJ1-2, with TRBD1 identical over 7 bases. Per the germline V gene, CDR1 is MNHEY and CDR2 is SVGAGI. Germline trimming cut 2 bases from V and 3 bases from J; bases unmatched to any gene: 9. This CDR3 is built from 16 residues. In nucleotides, the CDR3 is TGTGCCAGCAGTTACGACGCCCCAGGGGGGTACTATGGCTACACCTTC. Its translation is CASSYDAPGGYYGYTF.

The rearrangement joins TRBV6-4 to TRBJ1-1, with a weak D call TRBD1 (5 bases). Germline-derived CDR1 and CDR2 are MRHNA and SNTAGT. The V end lost 2 bases, the J end lost 11 bases, and 12 bases lay between the germline ends. The CDR3 extends over 12 amino acids. The CDR3 nucleotides read TGTGCCAGCAGTGACCCGCCAGGGAAGGCTTTCTTT. It codes for CASSDPPGKAFF.

This sequence joins TRBV6-5 and TRBJ1-2; 8 bases align to TRBD1. The trim removed 6 bases at V and 8 bases at J, leaving 8 bases unmatched. The CDR3 contains 13 residues. Per germline, CDR1 MNHEY and CDR2 SVGAGI. The CDR3 protein is CASSLDRGLGYTF. CDR3 in DNA: TGTGCCAGCAGCCTTGACAGGGGCTTAGGCTACACCTTC.

About this clone itself: Other DNA sequences in this specimen translate into the identical CDR3. The chain links TRBV12-3 or TRBV12-4 to TRBJ2-1, with D uncertain. V lost 3 bases, J lost 7 bases, and 10 bases lay in between. The CDR3 length is 13 residues. CDR3 amino acids: CASSLNRWNEQFF. DNA of the CDR3: TGTGCCAGCAGTTTGAACCGGTGGAATGAGCAGTTCTTC.

The chain combines TRBV15 with TRBJ1-2, with a tentative D call TRBD1 (5 bases). The CDR3 covers 13 residues. Germline V gene sequence: CDR1 LNHNV, CDR2 YYDKDF (reference sequence). The V end lost 7 bases, the J end lost 8 bases, and 17 bases lay between the germline ends. This CDR3 is CATTYGGAGGYTF. CDR3 DNA sequence: TGTGCCACCACGTACGGAGGGGCGGGAGGCTACACCTTC. The whole variable domain, remainder taken from reference TRBV15 and TRBJ1-2, is DAMVIQNPRYQVTQFGKPVTLSCSQTLNHNVMYWYQQKSSQAPKLLFHYYDKDFNNEADTPDNFQSRRPNTSFCFLDIRSPGLGDTAMYLCATTYGGAGGYTFGSGTRLTVV.

The chain joins TRBV6-5 to TRBJ1-1, with a weak D call TRBD1 (5 bases). V gave up 5 bases and J gave up 11 bases, with 18 bases separating them. This CDR3 contains 13 residues. CDR1 is MNHEY and CDR2 is SVGAGI in the germline V gene. CDR3 in amino acids: CASSRRDWGGAFF. The CDR3 DNA reads TGTGCCAGCAGTCGCCGGGACTGGGGGGGGGCTTTCTTT.

The genes are TRBV19 and TRBJ1-5, with 7 bases fitting TRBD1. The V and J ends lost 3 bases and 3 bases, in that order; junction bases with no gene match: 8. The germline V gene has CDR1 LNHDA and CDR2 SQIVND (reference sequence). This CDR3 region has 16 residues. CDR3 coding DNA: TGTGCCAGTAGTATCCCGACCAGGGGGGACAATCAGCCCCAGCATTTT. This gives the protein CASSIPTRGDNQPQHF.

In nucleotides, the CDR3 is TGTGCCAGCAGCTTAAGCCGGGGGTCAGGACAGCCCCAGCATTTT. Protein product: CASSLSRGSGQPQHF. The gene calls are TRBV7-2 and TRBJ1-5; a possible D gene is TRBD1 (5 bases). Looked up from germline, CDR1 is SGHTA and CDR2 is FQGNSA. CDR3 length equals 15 residues. V dropped 2 bases and J dropped 7 bases, with 15 bases sitting between them.

V is TRBV18 and J is TRBJ1-4; 7 positions match TRBD1. Trimming cost V 3 bases and J 0 bases; bases outside gene matches: 7. CDR1 is KGHSH, CDR2 LQKENI, per germline. CDR3 size: 17 residues. Here the CDR3 DNA reads TGTGCCAGCTCACCCCAGAGGGGGCGCGCAACTAATGAAAAACTGTTTTTT. This translates into CASSPQRGRATNEKLFF.

V gene TRBV13 combines with J gene TRBJ1-1, with unresolved D. This CDR3 has 15 amino acids. Germline lookup yields CDR1 PRHDT and CDR2 FYEKMQ (reference sequence). The V and J ends lost 0 bases and 1 base respectively, with 9 bases between them. CDR3 in amino acids: CASSLGRRANTEAFF. Written as DNA, the CDR3 is TGTGCCAGCAGCTTAGGCCGGAGGGCGAACACTGAAGCTTTCTTT.

CDR3 nucleotides: TGCGCCAGCAGCGAGATCGGTGCGCCGAACACTGAAGCTTTCTTT. This sequence encodes CASSEIGAPNTEAFF. V is TRBV5-1 and J is TRBJ1-1; D uncertain. Germline CDR1 is SGHRS and CDR2 is YFSETQ. V was pared by 4 bases and J by 1 base, with 14 bases between. CDR3 length: 15 residues.

The rearrangement uses TRBV6-5 and TRBJ1-2, with 8 bases identical to TRBD1. With 8 bases clipped from V and 8 bases from J, the junction kept 16 bases outside the gene matches. This CDR3 is 15 amino acids long. Germline values: CDR1 MNHEY, CDR2 SVGAGI. CDR3 in amino acids: CASGSDQGARKGYTF. The CDR3 DNA sequence: TGTGCCAGCGGATCGGACCAGGGGGCGCGTAAGGGCTACACCTTC.

The chain couples TRBV18 to TRBJ1-6, with 7 bases aligning to TRBD1. This CDR3 region has 16 residues. Trimming removed 6 bases from V and 9 bases from J; junction bases left unmatched: 14. Germline-derived CDR1 and CDR2 are KGHSH and LQKENI. The CDR3 loop reads CASSPTGGGVISPLHF. The CDR3 region has the DNA TGTGCCAGCTCGCCCACCGGAGGGGGCGTTATTTCACCCCTCCACTTT.

The CDR3 DNA sequence: TGTGCCAGCAGCCTACTTTCATATGGCTACACCTTC. This sequence encodes CASSLLSYGYTF. The rearrangement joins TRBV28 to TRBJ1-2, with D uncertain. V gave up 6 bases and J gave up 5 bases, with 10 bases separating them. The CDR3 length is 12 residues. Looked up from germline, CDR1 is MDHEN and CDR2 is SYDVKM.

In DNA form, the CDR3 reads TGTGCCAGCAGGGAAAGGGGGGGTGTAAGCATCACAGATACGCAGTATTTT. Protein: CASRERGGVSITDTQYF. The rearrangement links TRBV2 to TRBJ2-3; D perhaps matches TRBD2 (7 bases). The CDR3 runs to 17 residues. V dropped 6 bases and J dropped 2 bases, with 21 bases sitting between them. CDR1 and CDR2 from the germline V gene are SNHLY and FYNNEI.

The V gene is TRBV11-2, the J gene TRBJ2-7, with 9 bases fitting TRBD2. The V gene end was trimmed by 2 bases and the J gene end by 3 bases; junction bases not matched to a gene: 8. The V gene's germline CDR1 is SGHAT and CDR2 FQNNGV. The CDR3 is 16 residues long. Here the CDR3 reads CASSLLAGTLHYEQYF. Written as DNA, the CDR3 is TGTGCCAGCAGCTTACTAGCGGGGACCTTACACTACGAGCAGTACTTC.

This clone was counted only a few times. CDR3 region: CASRQQGAGGEKLFF. The CDR3 DNA sequence: TGTGCCAGCAGACAGCAGGGCGCCGGGGGTGAAAAACTGTTTTTT. This chain connects TRBV6-5 to TRBJ1-4; D perhaps matches TRBD1 (5 bases). Trimming removed 6 bases from V and 7 bases from J, with 18 bases in between. CDR3 length: 15 amino acids. The germline CDR1 and CDR2 sequences are MNHEY and SVGAGI.